This TCR beta chain was sequenced during a study of shared clonotypes between healthy human individuals (TCRdb year 2020). The study in broad terms: The cohort comprised two women and a few men aged 18 to 49 years. To estimate repertoire size and how much clonotypes are shared between individuals, the study performed deep sequencing of blood TCR repertoires from a few healthy adults. Per donor, three plates each were used for CD4 naive and CD4 memory, two for CD8 naive, and one for CD8 memory. To increase sequencing depth and limit assay-specific biases, different laboratories used diverse techniques to prepare libraries and sequence TCR repertoires. Each donor's leukapheresis produced roughly between about 0.8 and 8.9 billion PBMCs. General conclusions and limits of the study: Rarefaction of sorted-subset datasets indicated incomplete sequencing despite the large sequencing depth. Based on pairwise subsampling, the degree of clonotype sharing among donors was expected to be affected by sequencing depth. Compared with non-shared clonotypes, clonotypes shared by all four sorted-subset donors had higher generation probabilities. Across a handful of donors, approximately 5% of naive CD4, 3% to 4% of naive CD8, 2.3% of memory CD4, and 0.4% of memory CD8 clonotypes were shared. The genetic and exposure-history diversity represented was limited by the small number of donors. Sampling was restricted to blood, and TCR repertoires in tissues likely differ from the TCR repertoires found in blood. Naive subsets generally had larger estimated clonotype richness than memory subsets did.

The donors were healthy, HIV-negative adults with no recently reported acute infections or vaccinations. Every donor was a Caucasian adult living in Nashville, Tennessee, USA. CD4+ T cells were enriched by magnetic negative selection; naive cells were then positively selected on CD45RA, and the negative fraction formed the memory subset. Blood was collected by leukapheresis, and PBMCs were isolated by Ficoll-Histopaque density gradient centrifugation and then cryopreserved in liquid nitrogen vapor phase. Purity and quantity of every magnetically sorted T cell population were checked by analytical flow cytometry. Genomic DNA was isolated from each sorted fraction and quantified by UV absorbance on a Nanodrop 2000c. Using the deep immunoSEQ assay, multiplex PCR amplified TCR CDR3 regions from genomic DNA. Extracted genomic DNA from each cell subset was spread evenly across all wells of several immunoSEQ 96-well plates, with each plate serving as a replicate. For sorted subsets, about 0.2 ug genomic DNA, equal to 30,000 to 35,000 T cell genomes, was loaded into each replicate PCR. The purified libraries were quantified using a Qubit 3.0 fluorometer, sized with a Bioanalyzer 2100, and then quantified again using the KAPA Library Quantification kit. Every immunoSEQ 96-well plate was sequenced on a dedicated single-read 150-cycle Illumina NextSeq 550 flow cell. Per the source publication's procedure: Because the immunoSEQ output included only junctional sequences and no quality scores, the filtering could not be the same as the filtering used for full-length reads. Sequences were annotated with PyIR, a Python wrapper for IgBLAST v1.9, using IMGT germline references to assign V/J genes and CDR3. Reads were removed for weak V/J assignments (E-value above 1e-6), missing CDR3, stop codons, out-of-frame junctions, or ambiguous translated residues. V3J clonotypes were defined as sequences sharing an identical inferred V gene, J gene, and CDR3 amino acid sequence. To compute the percentage overlap between repertoires, the number of shared unique clonotypes was divided by the size of the smaller repertoire. Repertoire richness was assessed with RTK rarefaction, the Chao1 estimator, and Recon v2.1 estimates of unobserved clonotypes. For all TCRbeta clonotypes obtained by the gDNA method from a handful of donors, generation probabilities were computed with OLGA. This is the immuneACCESS table as TCRdb keeps it, with only in-frame sequences that have V and J called. A part of the clones is gone; compared with another copy, unresolved V genes explain less than half, and the rest is unexplained. For V, J and clone size, that table is used; D and trimming come from the DNA. The sample contains 2 million to 2.5 million clones, 95% of them found a single time. Of the sample, around 0.13% is held by the ten largest clones.

Note on this clone: Its antigen remains undetermined. Base qualities were left out, and no much larger clone turns up one base away.

V loses 4 bases, J loses 2 bases, and the germline ends lie 13 bases apart. In the germline V gene, CDR1 corresponds to MGHRA and CDR2 to YSYEKL. The CDR3 runs 15 amino acids, cysteine and phenylalanine included. The sequence is cut down to CDR3 DNA, 45 bases in frame from base 1. Sequenced: naive CD4+ T cells sorted from blood. The cell subset or site label here, explained by the study, means: CD45RA+ positively selected. Recombination connected TRBV4-1 to TRBJ2-3, with the D gene too uncertain to name. This clonotype was sampled from a young man in good health. The CDR3 protein: CASSPEETYTDTQYF. The nucleotide sequence reads as follows: TGCGCCAGCAGCCCTGAGGAGACCTACACAGATACGCAGTATTTT.